Described below is a single T cell receptor (beta chain) sequence and its context. Isolated RNA was reverse transcribed in full, so expressed TCRB transcripts were sequenced. The method was immunoSEQ multiplex PCR; TCRdb's version includes in-frame clones alone and lacks a portion of them. In the table there are about 620,000 clones, 15% to 17% of which are singletons. Between the trimmed V and J ends, which lost 1 base and 3 bases, there was a span of 9 bases. The CDR3 loop spans 15 amino acids. Per the germline V gene, CDR1 is SGHDN and CDR2 is FVKESK. The sample comes from a study of beta chain features in type 1 diabetes.

Sequencing used naive CD4+ T cells from blood. The chain links TRBV14 to TRBJ2-2; D gene ambiguous. The receptor's source is a man between 18 and 29 years old in good health. In DNA, the CDR3 is TGTGCCAGCAGCCAAGTAAACAGATACACCGGGGAGCTGTTTTTT. This encodes CASSQVNRYTGELFF.